This TCR beta chain was obtained from a study of PD-1 blockade in mismatch repair-deficient tumors. About the research overall: Enrolled about 2013-2017, patients had progressing, pretreated mismatch repair-deficient cancers of approximately 13 types.

The CDR3 runs 14 residues. Trimming took 0 bases from V and 5 from J, leaving 11 bases between them. Germline V gene lookup returns CDR1 SGHRS and CDR2 YFSETQ. PCR or immunohistochemistry showed mismatch repair deficiency in every enrolled patient. The method was immunoSEQ multiplex PCR; TCRdb's version includes in-frame clones alone and lacks a portion of them. The sample yields 15,000 to 20,000 clones, 80% to 85% seen once. The J gene is TRBJ2-5, the V gene TRBV5-1; tentative D call: TRBD1 (6 bases). This sequence was found in an adult with mismatch repair-deficient cancer. This specimen consisted of PBMCs, obtained 4 weeks after starting pembrolizumab. The CDR3: CASSLGTAAETQYF. The CDR3 nucleotides read TGCGCCAGCAGCTTGGGGACAGCCGCGGAGACCCAGTACTTC.